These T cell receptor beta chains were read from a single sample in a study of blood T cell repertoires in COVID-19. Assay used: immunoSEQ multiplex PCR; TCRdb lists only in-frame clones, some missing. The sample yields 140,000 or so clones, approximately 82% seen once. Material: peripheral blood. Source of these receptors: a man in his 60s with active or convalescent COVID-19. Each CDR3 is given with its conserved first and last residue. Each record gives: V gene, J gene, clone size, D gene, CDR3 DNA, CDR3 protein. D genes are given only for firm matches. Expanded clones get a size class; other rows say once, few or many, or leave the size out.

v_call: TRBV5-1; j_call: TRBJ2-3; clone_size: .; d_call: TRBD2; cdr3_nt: TGCGCCAGCAGCTTGGCTCTAGCGGGAGATACGCAGTATTTT; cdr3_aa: CASSLALAGDTQYF
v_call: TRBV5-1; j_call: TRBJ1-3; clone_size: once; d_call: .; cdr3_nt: TGCGCCAGCAGCTTGCCGGGAGCAAACACCATATATTTT; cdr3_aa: CASSLPGANTIYF
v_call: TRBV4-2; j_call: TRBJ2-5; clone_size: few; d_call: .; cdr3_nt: TGTGCCAGCAGCCAAGTTGGTCAGGGGGGTTTGGAGACCCAGTACTTC; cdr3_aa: CASSQVGQGGLETQYF
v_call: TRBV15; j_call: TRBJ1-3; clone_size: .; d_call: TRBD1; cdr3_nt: TGTGCCACCAGCAGACAGGGGGGCTCTGGAAACACCATATATTTT; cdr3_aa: CATSRQGGSGNTIYF
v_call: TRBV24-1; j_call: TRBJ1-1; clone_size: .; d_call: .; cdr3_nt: TGTGCCACAACCAGGGGAACTGAAGCTTTCTTT; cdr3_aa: CATTRGTEAFF
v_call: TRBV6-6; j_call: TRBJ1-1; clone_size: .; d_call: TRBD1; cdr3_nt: TGTGCCAGCAAAAGACAGGGGGCGAACACTGAAGCTTTCTTT; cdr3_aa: CASKRQGANTEAFF
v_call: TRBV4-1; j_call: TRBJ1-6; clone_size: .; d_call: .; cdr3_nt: TGCGCCAGCAGCCAAGATGCGGGGGGACTAAGAAATTCACCCCTCCACTTT; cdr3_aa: CASSQDAGGLRNSPLHF
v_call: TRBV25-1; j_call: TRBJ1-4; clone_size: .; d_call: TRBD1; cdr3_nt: TGTGCCAGCAGTGAGCCCGGGACAGGGGTCGAAAAACTGTTTTTT; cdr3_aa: CASSEPGTGVEKLFF
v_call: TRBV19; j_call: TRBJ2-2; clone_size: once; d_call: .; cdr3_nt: TGTGCCAGTAGTATAGGGGGCCTTATGACCGGGGAGCTGTTTTTT; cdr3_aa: CASSIGGLMTGELFF
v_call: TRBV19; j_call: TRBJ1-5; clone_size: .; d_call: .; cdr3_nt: TGTGCCAGTAGTCCTGTCGGCAATCAGCCCCAGCATTTT; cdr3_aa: CASSPVGNQPQHF
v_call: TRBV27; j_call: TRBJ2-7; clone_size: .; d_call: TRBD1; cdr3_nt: TGTGCCAGCAGTTTATTAGGGACAGGGGTAGGTTTCTACGAGCAGTACTTC; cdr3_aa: CASSLLGTGVGFYEQYF
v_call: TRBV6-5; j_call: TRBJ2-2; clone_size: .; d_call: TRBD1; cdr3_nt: TGTGCCAGCAACCCCCGGACAGGGAACACCGGGGAGCTGTTTTTT; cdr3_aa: CASNPRTGNTGELFF
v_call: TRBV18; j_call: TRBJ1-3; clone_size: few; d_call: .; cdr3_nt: TGTGCCAGCTCAATGGGGGGCTCTGGAAACACCATATATTTT; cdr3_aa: CASSMGGSGNTIYF
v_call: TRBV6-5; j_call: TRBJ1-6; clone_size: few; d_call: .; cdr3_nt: TGTGCCAGCAACCCCAACACCTATAATTCACCCCTCCACTTT; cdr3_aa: CASNPNTYNSPLHF
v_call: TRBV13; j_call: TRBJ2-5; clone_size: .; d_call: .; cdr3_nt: TGTGCCAGCAGCCCCTCTTCTCAAGAGACCCAGTACTTC; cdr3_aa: CASSPSSQETQYF
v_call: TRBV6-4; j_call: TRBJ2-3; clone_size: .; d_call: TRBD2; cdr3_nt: TGTGCCAGCAGTGACTCGAGTCGAGCGGGAGGGGGTAATACGCAGTATTTT; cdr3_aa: CASSDSSRAGGGNTQYF
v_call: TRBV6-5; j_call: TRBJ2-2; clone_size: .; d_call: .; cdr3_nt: TGTGCCAGCAGTTACGAGGGAACTCGGAGCACCGGGGAGCTGTTTTTT; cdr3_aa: CASSYEGTRSTGELFF
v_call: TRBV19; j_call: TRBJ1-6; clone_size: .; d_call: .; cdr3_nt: TGTGCCACCGAGGGCGGAAGCGGATCACCCCTCCACTTT; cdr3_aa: CATEGGSGSPLHF
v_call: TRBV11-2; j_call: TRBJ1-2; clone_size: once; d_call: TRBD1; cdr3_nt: TGTGCCAGCAGCTTCTCAGGGGGCGCGCTGAATGGCTACACCTTC; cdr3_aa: CASSFSGGALNGYTF
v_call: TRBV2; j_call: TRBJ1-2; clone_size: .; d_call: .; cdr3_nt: TGTGCCAGCAGTCTGTCAGACTATGGCTACACCTTC; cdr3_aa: CASSLSDYGYTF